These 8 T cell receptor beta chains were sequenced from one sample in a study of T cell changes during pregnancy in multiple sclerosis. TCRdb's table, derived via immunoSEQ multiplex PCR, lists solely in-frame clones and lacks some. The table lists about 34,000 clones, around 90% of them singletons, with 4% to 4.5% in the top ten. The sample consisted of peripheral blood, taken in the second trimester of pregnancy. All receptors derive from a female donor in good health, enrolled as a control in a pregnancy study.

The genes are TRBV19 and TRBJ2-3, with TRBD2 matching over 11 bases. V was pared by 4 bases and J by 2 bases, with 5 bases of the junction left unmatched. Per the germline V gene, CDR1 is LNHDA and CDR2 is SQIVND (reference sequence). The CDR3 sequence is 16 residues long. CDR3 in amino acids: CASSNRLAGLTDTQYF. The DNA of the CDR3 is TGTGCCAGTAGTAACCGACTAGCGGGGCTCACAGATACGCAGTATTTT.

The chain combines TRBV5-1 with TRBJ1-2; TRBD1 matches at 8 bases. J gave up 4 bases and V 7 bases, and 12 bases lay outside the gene matches. Germline V gene sequence: CDR1 SGHRS, CDR2 YFSETQ. This CDR3 has 15 residues. As DNA, the CDR3 is TGCGCCAGCCAGCTTGGGGCAGGGGGCGGCTATGGCTACACCTTC. Protein sequence: CASQLGAGGGYGYTF.

The V call is TRBV5-1, the J call TRBJ1-1; D may be TRBD1 (5 bases). This CDR3 is built from 16 residues. CDR1 and CDR2 from the germline V gene are SGHRS and YFSETQ. Trimming removed 4 bases from V and 1 base from J, with 17 bases in between. The CDR3 region is CASSLLSTAENTEAFF. The CDR3 nucleotides read TGCGCCAGCAGCCTCCTTTCGACAGCCGAGAACACTGAAGCTTTCTTT.

The V call is TRBV7-9, the J call TRBJ2-1, with D possibly being TRBD2 (6 bases). CDR3 length equals 17 residues. Per germline, CDR1 SEHNR and CDR2 FQNEAQ (reference sequence). Deletions cut 4 bases from V and 2 bases from J, with 18 bases between. CDR3 bases: TGTGCCAGCAGCTGGGGTCAGGGATTAGCGGCCTACAATGAGCAGTTCTTC. This encodes CASSWGQGLAAYNEQFF.

This chain uses TRBV6-5 with TRBJ1-1; D is ambiguous. V was cut by 6 bases and J by 11 bases, with 16 bases left in between. In germline, CDR1 is MNHEY, CDR2 SVGAGI. The CDR3 is 12 residues long. The CDR3 reads CASSPGSRVAFF. The CDR3 DNA is TGTGCCAGCAGCCCCGGGTCTCGGGTTGCTTTCTTT.

The V and J genes are TRBV5-1 and TRBJ2-1, with TRBD2 matching 10 bases. The CDR3 has 14 amino acids. The V segment lost 3 bases and the J segment 5 bases; nucleotides outside the gene matches: 2. Germline CDR1 SGHRS, CDR2 YFSETQ. CDR3 coding DNA: TGCGCCAGCAGCTCAGGACTAGCGGACAATGAGCAGTTCTTC. It yields the protein CASSSGLADNEQFF.

This chain connects TRBV15 to TRBJ2-2, with 11 bases fitting TRBD2. Germline values: CDR1 LNHNV, CDR2 YYDKDF (reference sequence). The CDR3 contains 16 residues. Trimming removed 0 bases from V and 4 bases from J; junction bases left unmatched: 1. This chain's CDR3 is CATSRELAGATGELFF. CDR3 sequence (DNA): TGTGCCACCAGCAGAGAACTAGCGGGGGCCACCGGGGAGCTGTTTTTT.

CDR3: CASSHPGQGIIYEQYF. CDR3 nucleotides: TGCGCCAGCAGCCACCCGGGACAGGGGATAATCTACGAGCAGTACTTC. V gene TRBV4-1 combines with J gene TRBJ2-7; TRBD1 matches at 10 bases. Germline trimming cut 3 bases from V and 3 bases from J; bases unmatched to any gene: 8. The CDR3 is 16 amino acids. Germline V CDR1 and CDR2: MGHRA, YSYEKL.